Listed here are 24 T cell receptor beta chains from one sample, sequenced in a study of blood T cell repertoires in COVID-19. The repertoire was sequenced with immunoSEQ multiplex PCR; TCRdb's copy has only in-frame clones and lacks some. Of a few hundred thousand clones listed, 70% to 90% are singletons. Sequenced material: peripheral blood. The receptors were gathered from a woman in her 30s with COVID-19, enrolled during active disease.

Comments on this clone: Its ends do not fully match the called genes, so a read error is possible. This chain uses TRBV2 with TRBJ2-2; TRBD1 matches at 9 bases. The CDR3 is 13 amino acids. Germline CDR1 is SNHLY and CDR2 is FYNNEI. DNA for the CDR3: TGTGCCAGCAGTGTCGAAACAGGGGGCATTATGATTTTT. Amino acids: CASSVETGGIMIF.

The chain couples TRBV30 to TRBJ2-3; a weak D match, TRBD2 (6 bases). The V end was cut by 3 bases, the J end by 1 base, with 8 bases between. Germline V lookup: CDR1 GTSNPN, CDR2 SVGIG (reference sequence). CDR3 length: 13 residues. CDR3 protein: CAWREGGTDTQYF. CDR3 nucleotides: TGTGCCTGGAGGGAGGGAGGCACAGATACGCAGTATTTT.

The chain uses TRBV10-3 and TRBJ1-5, with 10 bases that match TRBD1. V dropped 3 bases and J dropped 8; count of bases not matched to a gene: 1. CDR1 and CDR2 from the germline V gene are ENHRY and SYGVKD. There are 13 residues in the CDR3. The CDR3 sequence is CAISDGQGEPQHF. CDR3 nucleotides: TGTGCCATCAGTGATGGACAGGGGGAGCCCCAGCATTTT.

The rearrangement links TRBV5-4 to TRBJ1-4; a possible D gene is TRBD1 (5 bases). CDR1 is SGHNT and CDR2 is YYREEE in the germline V gene (reference sequence). The CDR3 loop spans 14 amino acids. Between the trimmed V and J ends, which lost 4 bases and 11 bases, there was a span of 18 bases. CDR3 region: CASSLEGPGRKLFF. In DNA form, the CDR3 reads TGTGCCAGCAGCCTGGAAGGACCAGGGAGGAAACTGTTTTTT.

V usage is TRBV15 and J usage is TRBJ2-2, with TRBD2 identical over 8 bases. This CDR3 is built from 15 residues. Germline CDR1 and CDR2: LNHNV and YYDKDF (reference sequence). With V trimmed by 3 bases and J by 8 bases, 8 bases remained unmatched. The CDR3 region has the DNA TGTGCCACCAGCAGTCTGACTAGCGCCGTGGGGGAGCTGTTTTTT. As protein: CATSSLTSAVGELFF. Combining the CDR3 with reference TRBV15 and TRBJ2-2 gives the whole variable domain DAMVIQNPRYQVTQFGKPVTLSCSQTLNHNVMYWYQQKSSQAPKLLFHYYDKDFNNEADTPDNFQSRRPNTSFCFLDIRSPGLGDTAMYLCATSSLTSAVGELFFGEGSRLTVL.

This clone was found once. This rearrangement joins TRBV6-5 to TRBJ1-1; TRBD1 matches 9 bases. Germline V gives CDR1 MNHEY, CDR2 SVGAGI. The ends lost 6 bases at V and 2 bases at J; junction bases unmatched: 4. The CDR3 runs 14 residues. CDR3 region: CASRGDRENTEAFF. The CDR3 bases are TGTGCCAGCAGGGGGGACAGGGAAAACACTGAAGCTTTCTTT.

The table lists this clone with many counts. This sequence joins TRBV7-9 and TRBJ1-6; TRBD1 aligns across 7 bases. Germline lookup yields CDR1 SEHNR and CDR2 FQNEAQ (reference sequence). Trimming cost V 6 bases and J 6 bases; bases outside gene matches: 14. The length of the CDR3 is 17 residues. CDR3 nucleotide sequence: TGTGCCAGCAGAAAGTCCTTCGGCGGGACAGTTAATTCACCCCTCCACTTT. It codes for CASRKSFGGTVNSPLHF.

The J gene is TRBJ2-5, the V gene TRBV27, with 11 positions matching TRBD2. Germline trimming cut 7 bases from V and 4 bases from J; bases unmatched to any gene: 8. CDR3 length: 15 residues. CDR1 is MNHEY and CDR2 is SMNVEV in the germline V gene (reference sequence). In nucleotides, the CDR3 is TGTGCCAGCACCGCTAGCGGGGGGAATGGAGAGACCCAGTACTTC. It translates to CASTASGGNGETQYF.

The chain couples TRBV2 to TRBJ1-2; 7 bases map to TRBD1. The CDR3 runs 13 residues. V shed 6 bases and J 5 bases; nucleotides not matched to a gene: 6. Looked up from germline, CDR1 is SNHLY and CDR2 is FYNNEI. CDR3 sequence reads: CASRGTEIYGYTF. DNA for the CDR3: TGTGCCAGCAGGGGGACAGAAATATATGGCTACACCTTC.

The V gene is TRBV27, the J gene TRBJ2-3; perhaps TRBD2 as D (6 bases). Trimming stripped 6 bases from V and 5 bases from J, with 18 bases between. CDR1 MNHEY and CDR2 SMNVEV come from the germline V gene (reference sequence). The CDR3 has 15 amino acids. In DNA, the CDR3 is TGTGCCAGCAGGGCCCTTTGGGGGGTAGTAGATACGCAGTATTTT. Its protein product is CASRALWGVVDTQYF.

The chain joins TRBV11-3 to TRBJ2-5; TRBD1 might be the D (5 bases). CDR3 length equals 14 residues. CDR1 SGHNT and CDR2 YENEEA come from the germline V gene. V was shortened by 5 bases and J by 5 bases, with 15 bases between the two germline ends. The CDR3 is CASSRQTAWETQYF. The CDR3 DNA follows: TGTGCCAGCAGCCGACAGACCGCCTGGGAGACCCAGTACTTC.

The V gene is TRBV5-1, the J gene TRBJ2-7, with D possibly matching TRBD1 (6 bases). Between the trimmed V and J ends, which lost 4 bases and 2 bases, there was a span of 19 bases. The CDR3 totals 16 residues. Germline V gene sequence: CDR1 SGHRS, CDR2 YFSETQ. The CDR3: CASSTTTGKRPYEQYF. Here the CDR3 DNA reads TGCGCCAGCAGCACCACGACAGGTAAAAGACCCTACGAGCAGTACTTC.

The chain employs TRBV12-5 and TRBJ1-3; D possibly corresponds to TRBD1 (6 bases). The CDR3 is made up of 17 amino acids. Deletions cut 3 bases from V and 0 bases from J, with 15 bases between. Germline V gene sequence: CDR1 LGHNT, CDR2 FRNRAP. This chain's CDR3 is CASGLEGDVSSGNTIYF. The CDR3, as DNA: TGTGCTAGTGGTTTAGAGGGGGACGTGAGCTCTGGAAACACCATATATTTT.

V is TRBV5-6 and J is TRBJ2-2; tentative D call: TRBD2 (6 bases). V was trimmed by 2 bases and J by 3 bases, leaving 11 bases between them. The CDR3 has 15 amino acids. Looked up from germline, CDR1 is SGHDT and CDR2 is YYEEEE. The CDR3: CASSFTGTYTGELFF. The CDR3 bases are TGTGCCAGCAGCTTCACCGGGACTTACACCGGGGAGCTGTTTTTT.

The table lists this clone with a count of one. The chain couples TRBV6-2 or TRBV6-3 to TRBJ1-1, with 9 positions matching TRBD1. The CDR3 consists of 17 residues. With 2 bases clipped from V and 0 bases from J, the junction kept 7 bases outside the gene matches. From germline, CDR1 is MNHEY and CDR2 SVGEGT. The CDR3 nucleotides are TGTGCCAGCAGTTACCGGACAGGGGTACCCATGAACACTGAAGCTTTCTTT. Encoded protein: CASSYRTGVPMNTEAFF.

This clone has just one count. V gene TRBV7-8 combines with J gene TRBJ2-1, with 9 bases fitting TRBD2. Losses at the gene ends were 0 bases for V and 9 bases for J; bases not matched to a gene: 15. There are 18 residues in the CDR3. CDR1 and CDR2 (germline): SGHVS, FQNEAQ. The CDR3 is CASSLAGLAGQYVGEQFF. The CDR3 bases are TGTGCCAGCAGCTTAGCTGGGCTAGCGGGACAATACGTCGGTGAGCAGTTCTTC.

The V call is TRBV13, the J call TRBJ2-5; D uncertain. CDR1 is PRHDT, CDR2 FYEKMQ, per germline (reference sequence). CDR3 length: 12 amino acids. V shed 1 base and J shed 7 bases, with 7 bases lying between them. The chain's CDR3 is CASSLVSRTQYF. The CDR3 nucleotides are TGTGCCAGCAGCTTAGTTAGCCGGACCCAGTACTTC.

The V call is TRBV29-1, the J call TRBJ1-2; D uncertain. V was trimmed by 2 bases and J by 3 bases, leaving 4 bases between them. This CDR3 is 11 amino acids long. CDR1 and CDR2 (germline): SQVTM, ANQGSEA. The CDR3 DNA reads as TGCAGCGTTGAACGGTACTATGGCTACACCTTC. Residues: CSVERYYGYTF.

The rearrangement uses TRBV5-1 and TRBJ2-2, with a tentative D call TRBD1 (6 bases). Per germline, CDR1 SGHRS and CDR2 YFSETQ. The CDR3 has 16 residues. Between the trimmed V and J ends, which lost 1 base and 4 bases, there was a span of 14 bases. CDR3 residues: CASSLWGRTGTGELFF. The CDR3 nucleotides read TGCGCCAGCAGCTTGTGGGGGCGGACCGGCACCGGGGAGCTGTTTTTT.

The V gene is TRBV5-1, the J gene TRBJ1-1; 8 positions agree with TRBD1. Germline CDR1 is SGHRS and CDR2 is YFSETQ. Trimming took 0 bases from V and 8 from J; bases not matched to a gene: 6. The CDR3 loop spans 14 amino acids. The CDR3 coding sequence is TGCGCCAGCAGCTTGGTGGACAGGGTTTACGAAGCTTTCTTT. Its protein is CASSLVDRVYEAFF.

The rearrangement joins TRBV6-2 or TRBV6-3 to TRBJ2-1, with 7 bases identical to TRBD1. Germline-derived CDR1 and CDR2 are MNHEY and SVGEGT. With V trimmed by 6 bases and J by 2 bases, 7 bases remained unmatched. The CDR3 spans 15 residues. The CDR3 sequence: CASSLLTGTYNEQFF. CDR3 DNA: TGTGCCAGCAGCCTTTTGACAGGGACCTACAATGAGCAGTTCTTC.

CDR3 sequence reads: CASSRGTGDTDTQYF. CDR3 nucleotide sequence: TGCGCCAGCAGCAGAGGGACAGGGGATACAGATACGCAGTATTTT. This chain links TRBV5-1 with TRBJ2-3, with 10 bases lining up with TRBD1. Trimming at V came to 4 bases and at J to 3 bases, leaving 5 bases not matched to a gene. The germline gives CDR1 SGHRS, CDR2 YFSETQ. The CDR3 consists of 15 residues.

This sequence joins TRBV6-2 or TRBV6-3 and TRBJ1-1, with TRBD1 as a possible D gene (5 bases). V lost 2 bases and J lost 5, with 12 bases in between. The germline V gene encodes CDR1 MNHEY and CDR2 SVGEGT. CDR3 size: 14 residues. Here the CDR3 DNA reads TGTGCCAGCAGTTACGGCAGGGTGAGGACTGAAGCTTTCTTT. Protein: CASSYGRVRTEAFF.

This chain connects TRBV3-1 (or the pseudogene TRBV3-2) to TRBJ2-1; 7 bases map to TRBD1. Germline V gives CDR1 LGHDT, CDR2 YNNKEL (reference sequence). The trim removed 0 bases at V and 7 bases at J, leaving 6 bases unmatched. CDR3 length equals 15 residues. CDR3 region: CASSQDSGRGNEQFF. DNA of the CDR3: TGTGCCAGCAGCCAAGATTCCGGCAGGGGGAATGAGCAGTTCTTC.